A single sample is the source of the 10 T cell receptor beta chains below, sequenced in a study of shared clonotypes between healthy human individuals. Some clones are missing from TCRdb's copy, which holds only in-frame ones; the method was immunoSEQ multiplex PCR. The profile covers hundreds of thousands of clones, with less than 96% appearing a single time and 0.055% to 0.075% taken by the ten largest. The sample taken for sequencing was naive CD4+ T cells sorted from blood. Subset specified: CD45RA+ positively selected. Receptors originate from a woman in her 30s in good health.

The gene calls are TRBV2 and TRBJ2-4; 8 bases match TRBD1. This CDR3 is 14 amino acids long. With V trimmed by 7 bases and J by 5 bases, 7 bases remained unmatched. From germline, CDR1 is SNHLY and CDR2 FYNNEI. The CDR3 sequence: CASTGQGRENIQYF. In nucleotides, the CDR3 is TGTGCCAGCACCGGACAGGGTCGAGAAAACATTCAGTACTTC.

The chain has TRBV7-9 and TRBJ2-4, with D perhaps TRBD2 (6 bases). V lost 0 bases, J lost 7 bases, and 13 bases lay in between. The CDR3 is 15 amino acids. The germline V gene encodes CDR1 SEHNR and CDR2 FQNEAQ (reference sequence). DNA for the CDR3: TGTGCCAGCAGCTTAGCGCGGGGCGGTGGGAACATTCAGTACTTC. Its protein product is CASSLARGGGNIQYF.

The V gene is TRBV10-2, the J gene TRBJ1-1, with D unclear. V lost 2 bases and J 1 base, leaving 5 bases between the germline ends. Germline loops: CDR1 WSHSY, CDR2 SAAADI. This CDR3 is 13 amino acids long. The DNA for the CDR3 is TGCGCCAGCAGTGAGGCTGGGAACACTGAAGCTTTCTTT. Translating gives CASSEAGNTEAFF.

This clone was detected a few times. The chain uses TRBV18 and TRBJ2-7; the match to TRBD1 covers 7 bases. CDR3 size: 15 residues. J was trimmed by 2 bases and V by 5 bases; bases with no gene match: 9. Germline CDR1 KGHSH, CDR2 LQKENI. The CDR3 is CASSSDPGQTYEQYF. DNA of the CDR3: TGTGCCAGCTCAAGTGATCCGGGACAGACCTACGAGCAGTACTTC.

The chain is built from TRBV10-3 and TRBJ2-7, with 11 bases that match TRBD2. CDR1 is ENHRY and CDR2 is SYGVKD in the germline V gene. Trimming took 6 bases from V and 3 from J; bases not matched to a gene: 7. The CDR3 extends over 15 amino acids. The CDR3 sequence: CAISSGTSGNYEQYF. In DNA form, the CDR3 reads TGTGCCATCAGCTCCGGGACTAGCGGAAACTACGAGCAGTACTTC.

The chain has TRBV28 and TRBJ2-3, with a weak D call TRBD2 (5 bases). Germline lookup yields CDR1 MDHEN and CDR2 SYDVKM. The CDR3 has 17 amino acids. The V end was cut by 6 bases, the J end by 1 base, with 20 bases between. In DNA, the CDR3 is TGTGCCAGCAGCCCCCCTTGGGGAGTGGAAGGCACAGATACGCAGTATTTT. Translating it yields CASSPPWGVEGTDTQYF. The full variable domain, completed using reference TRBV28 and TRBJ2-3, is DVKVTQSSRYLVKRTGEKVFLECVQDMDHENMFWYRQDPGLGLRLIYFSYDVKMKEKGDIPEGYSVSREKKERFSLILESASTNQTSMYLCASSPPWGVEGTDTQYFGPGTRLTVL.

CDR3 amino acids: CASRMDSGWRELFF. The CDR3 DNA sequence: TGTGCCAGCAGAATGGACAGCGGTTGGAGGGAGCTGTTTTTT. J is TRBJ2-2 and V is TRBV6-1; D possibly corresponds to TRBD1 (6 bases). The CDR3 runs 14 residues. The germline V and J ends were trimmed by 6 bases and 9 bases, with 17 bases remaining between them. The V gene's germline CDR1 is MNHNS and CDR2 SASEGT.

The V gene is TRBV7-9, the J gene TRBJ2-3; 10 bases fit TRBD1. V lost 5 bases and J lost 3; bases outside the gene matches: 2. The germline gives CDR1 SEHNR, CDR2 FQNEAQ (reference sequence). This CDR3 contains 14 residues. The DNA of the CDR3 is TGTGCCAGCAGCACGGGACAGGGGACAGATACGCAGTATTTT. Translating it yields CASSTGQGTDTQYF.

V is TRBV27 and J is TRBJ1-6; D is ambiguous. V lost 1 base, J lost 3 bases, and 16 bases lay in between. CDR1 and CDR2 (germline): MNHEY, SMNVEV (reference sequence). CDR3 length: 18 amino acids. This CDR3 reads CASSLLFGPGYYNSPLHF. In DNA, the CDR3 is TGTGCCAGCAGTTTATTATTTGGACCAGGCTACTATAATTCACCCCTCCACTTT.

The CDR3 DNA reads as TGCGCCAGCAGCCAAGATATGGGGTTTAGCGGGTCGGGTGAGCAGTACTTC. This sequence encodes CASSQDMGFSGSGEQYF. The chain carries TRBV4-1 and TRBJ2-7; 7 bases align to TRBD2. With V trimmed by 0 bases and J by 7 bases, 15 bases remained unmatched. Germline V gives CDR1 MGHRA, CDR2 YSYEKL. The CDR3 runs 17 residues.